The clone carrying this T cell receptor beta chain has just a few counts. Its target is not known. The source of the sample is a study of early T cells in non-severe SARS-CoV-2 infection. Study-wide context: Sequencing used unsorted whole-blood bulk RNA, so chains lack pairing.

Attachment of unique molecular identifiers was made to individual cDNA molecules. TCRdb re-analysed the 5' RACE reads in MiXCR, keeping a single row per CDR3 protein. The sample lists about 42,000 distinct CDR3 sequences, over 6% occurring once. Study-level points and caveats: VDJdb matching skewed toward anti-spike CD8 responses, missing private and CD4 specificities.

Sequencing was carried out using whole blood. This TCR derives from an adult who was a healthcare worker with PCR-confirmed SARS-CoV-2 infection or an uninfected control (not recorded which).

The CDR3 DNA reads as TGCGCCAGCAGCCCGGGACGGAGAATCACAGATACGCAGTATTTT. Residues: CASSPGRRITDTQYF. The chain joins TRBV5-1 to TRBJ2-3; D tentatively reads TRBD1 or TRBD2 (5 bases each). CDR3 size: 15 residues. Trimming removed 4 bases at V and 2 bases at J, with 14 bases between. CDR1 is SGHRS, CDR2 YFSETQ, per germline.